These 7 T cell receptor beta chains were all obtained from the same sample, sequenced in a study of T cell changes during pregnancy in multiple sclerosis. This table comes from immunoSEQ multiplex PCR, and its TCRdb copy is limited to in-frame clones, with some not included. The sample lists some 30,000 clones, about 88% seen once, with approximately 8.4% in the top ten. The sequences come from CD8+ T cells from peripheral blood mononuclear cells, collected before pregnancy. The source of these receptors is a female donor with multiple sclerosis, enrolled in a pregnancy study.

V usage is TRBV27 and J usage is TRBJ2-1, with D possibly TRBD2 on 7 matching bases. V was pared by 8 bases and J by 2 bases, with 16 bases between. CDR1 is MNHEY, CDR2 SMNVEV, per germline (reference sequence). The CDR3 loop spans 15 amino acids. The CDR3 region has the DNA TGTGCCAGCGCCGGGGGGCTCTCCCCCTACAATGAGCAGTTCTTC. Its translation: CASAGGLSPYNEQFF.

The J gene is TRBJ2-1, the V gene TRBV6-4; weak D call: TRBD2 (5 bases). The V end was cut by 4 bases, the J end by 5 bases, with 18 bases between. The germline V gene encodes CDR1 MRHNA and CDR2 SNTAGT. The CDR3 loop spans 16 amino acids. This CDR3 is CASSALGEGLDNEQFF. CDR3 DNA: TGTGCCAGCAGTGCCTTGGGAGAGGGCCTCGACAATGAGCAGTTCTTC.

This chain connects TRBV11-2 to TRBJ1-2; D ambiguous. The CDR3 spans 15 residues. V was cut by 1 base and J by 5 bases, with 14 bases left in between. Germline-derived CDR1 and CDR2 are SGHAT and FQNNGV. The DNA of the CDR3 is TGTGCCAGCAGCTTAGGTGCGGGGAGCGGTTATGGCTACACCTTC. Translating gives CASSLGAGSGYGYTF.

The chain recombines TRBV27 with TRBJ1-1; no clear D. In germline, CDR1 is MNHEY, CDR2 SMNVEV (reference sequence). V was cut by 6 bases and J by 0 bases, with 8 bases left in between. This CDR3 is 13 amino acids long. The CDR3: CASRPMMNTEAFF. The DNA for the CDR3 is TGTGCCAGCAGACCTATGATGAACACTGAAGCTTTCTTT.

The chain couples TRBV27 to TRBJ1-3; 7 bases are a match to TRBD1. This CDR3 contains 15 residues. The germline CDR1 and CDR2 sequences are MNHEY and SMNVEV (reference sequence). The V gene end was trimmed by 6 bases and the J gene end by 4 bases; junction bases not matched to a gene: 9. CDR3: CASSLTGVSGNTIYF. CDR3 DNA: TGTGCCAGCAGCCTCACAGGGGTTAGCGGAAACACCATATATTTT.

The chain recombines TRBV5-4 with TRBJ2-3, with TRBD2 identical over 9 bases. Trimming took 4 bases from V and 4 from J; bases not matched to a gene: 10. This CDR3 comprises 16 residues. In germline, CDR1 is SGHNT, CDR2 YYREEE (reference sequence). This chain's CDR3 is CASSQDRRGGPDTQYF. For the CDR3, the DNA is TGTGCCAGCAGCCAAGATCGGCGGGGGGGCCCAGATACGCAGTATTTT.

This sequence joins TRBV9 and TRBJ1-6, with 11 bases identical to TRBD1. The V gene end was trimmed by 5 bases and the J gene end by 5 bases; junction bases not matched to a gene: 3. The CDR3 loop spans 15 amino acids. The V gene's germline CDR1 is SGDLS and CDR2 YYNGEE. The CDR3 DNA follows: TGTGCCAGCAGACCGGGACAGGGGGATAATTCACCCCTCCACTTT. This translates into CASRPGQGDNSPLHF.